The 27 T cell receptor beta chains given below trace back to one sample, sequenced in a study of T cell responses to AZD1222 COVID-19 vaccine. Only in-frame clones appear in the TCRdb table, and some are missing; sequencing was by immunoSEQ multiplex PCR. This sample has around 120,000 clones, with around 93% found just once. Material: peripheral blood, obtained on day 0 of AZD1222 vaccination. These receptors were obtained from an adult in good health.

The chain uses TRBV11-2 and TRBJ2-1; 7 nucleotides agree with TRBD2. Trimming at V came to 5 bases and at J to 7 bases, leaving 11 bases not matched to a gene. The CDR3 is 15 amino acids. Germline CDR1 is SGHAT and CDR2 is FQNNGV. The CDR3, as DNA: TGTGCCAGCAGCCCCGGCCCATTCGGGGGGAATGAGCAGTTCTTC. Residues: CASSPGPFGGNEQFF.

The J gene is TRBJ2-1, the V gene TRBV4-1; D is ambiguous. The CDR3 contains 14 residues. Looked up from germline, CDR1 is MGHRA and CDR2 is YSYEKL. V was clipped by 7 bases and J by 0 bases, with 10 bases between them. This CDR3 reads CASNDVHSYNEQFF. Here the CDR3 DNA reads TGCGCCAGCAATGACGTTCACTCCTACAATGAGCAGTTCTTC.

V usage is TRBV18 and J usage is TRBJ1-2; D is uncertain. This CDR3 region has 15 residues. The germline V gene has CDR1 KGHSH and CDR2 LQKENI. V shed 3 bases and J shed 4 bases, with 15 bases lying between them. CDR3 in DNA: TGTGCCAGCTCACCGGCGGGTATGGGAATCTATGGCTACACCTTC. Encoded protein: CASSPAGMGIYGYTF.

The rearrangement links TRBV29-1 to TRBJ2-7; 12 positions match TRBD2. Germline CDR1 reads SQVTM; CDR2 reads ANQGSEA. V lost 8 bases to trimming and J lost 2 bases; unmatched junction nucleotides: 4. The CDR3 runs to 13 residues. CDR3 in amino acids: CSIRLAGAYEQYF. The CDR3 DNA is TGCAGCATCCGACTAGCGGGAGCCTACGAGCAGTACTTC.

The chain couples TRBV7-2 to TRBJ1-4; possibly TRBD1 for D (6 bases). The length of the CDR3 is 15 residues. Trimming pared 3 bases from V and 10 bases from J, leaving 18 bases between. The germline CDR1 and CDR2 sequences are SGHTA and FQGNSA. The CDR3 protein is CASSFAGVQSGKLFF. The CDR3 region has the DNA TGTGCCAGCAGCTTTGCAGGGGTCCAGTCCGGAAAACTGTTTTTT.

This rearrangement joins TRBV2 to TRBJ1-5; possible D gene TRBD1, 5 bases. Per germline, CDR1 SNHLY and CDR2 FYNNEI. Trimming stripped 10 bases from V and 6 bases from J, with 13 bases between. This CDR3 spans 12 amino acids. CDR3 region: CATGGVRQPQHF. The CDR3 DNA reads TGTGCCACCGGGGGGGTCCGTCAGCCCCAGCATTTT.

This clone was recorded once. The V gene is TRBV28, the J gene TRBJ1-4; TRBD1 matches 9 bases. V was clipped by 6 bases and J by 10 bases; unmatched bases: 12. This CDR3 region has 15 residues. Germline loops: CDR1 MDHEN, CDR2 SYDVKM. This CDR3 reads CASSPRDRASGKLFF. As DNA, the CDR3 is TGTGCCAGCAGCCCCCGGGACAGGGCGTCGGGAAAACTGTTTTTT.

The chain uses TRBV7-8 and TRBJ2-1; the D gene is possibly TRBD2 (6 bases). Germline CDR1 SGHVS, CDR2 FQNEAQ. The ends were cut back, 0 bases at V and 15 bases at J, with 12 bases in the middle. The CDR3 is made up of 12 amino acids. The CDR3 DNA reads TGTGCCAGCAGCTTAGCGCGGGACGCCGCGTTCTTC. Translated: CASSLARDAAFF.

CDR3 DNA sequence: TGTGCCTGGAGTGAGATAGCGACCGGGGAAGCTTTCTTT. Amino acid sequence: CAWSEIATGEAFF. The gene calls are TRBV30 and TRBJ1-1; D gene unclear. The germline gives CDR1 GTSNPN, CDR2 SVGIG (reference sequence). The V end lost 1 base, the J end lost 8 bases, and 14 bases lay between the germline ends. The CDR3 spans 13 residues.

This clone was detected only once. The V and J genes are TRBV28 and TRBJ1-1, with a tentative D call TRBD1 (5 bases). With 2 bases removed from V and 1 base from J, the gap between germline ends came to 11 bases. The CDR3 consists of 15 residues. The germline gives CDR1 MDHEN, CDR2 SYDVKM. The CDR3 DNA follows: TGTGCCAGCAGTTTAGGGGGAAGGGGGAACACTGAAGCTTTCTTT. Translating gives CASSLGGRGNTEAFF. Full variable domain (remainder filled in from reference TRBV28 and TRBJ1-1): DVKVTQSSRYLVKRTGEKVFLECVQDMDHENMFWYRQDPGLGLRLIYFSYDVKMKEKGDIPEGYSVSREKKERFSLILESASTNQTSMYLCASSLGGRGNTEAFFGQGTRLTVV.

The V and J genes are TRBV21-1 and TRBJ2-5. TRBV21-1 is a recognized pseudogene. This CDR3 has 16 residues. The CDR3 here is CASSKETPQSQETQYF. CDR3 nucleotide sequence: TGTGCCAGCAGCAAAGAGACCCCACAATCGCAAGAGACCCAGTACTTC.

The chain is built from TRBV6-2 or TRBV6-3 and TRBJ1-5; 8 bases match TRBD1. The germline gives CDR1 MNHEY, CDR2 SVGEGT. With 6 bases clipped from V and 2 bases from J, the junction kept 6 bases outside the gene matches. The CDR3 runs to 15 residues. The CDR3 coding sequence is TGTGCCAGCAGCCAAACAGGGGGGGGCAATCAGCCCCAGCATTTT. Protein: CASSQTGGGNQPQHF.

The gene calls are TRBV21-1 and TRBJ1-2; the D segment call TRBD1 is taken from the table without a DNA check. TRBV21-1 is flagged as a pseudogene. CDR3 length: 14 amino acids. Here the CDR3 DNA reads TGTGCCAGCAGCAAAGCGTTAGGGGTGAGGGGCTACACCTTC. Translated, it gives CASSKALGVRGYTF.

The chain links TRBV18 to TRBJ2-1; TRBD2 is a possible D gene (6 bases). The CDR3 covers 14 residues. CDR1 is KGHSH, CDR2 LQKENI, per germline. V lost 3 bases, J lost 5 bases, and 11 bases lay in between. In DNA form, the CDR3 reads TGTGCCAGCTCACCGTCGCAGCGGGACAATGAGCAGTTCTTC. Encoded protein: CASSPSQRDNEQFF.

This chain uses TRBV30 with TRBJ1-2; no firm D call. The V gene lost 0 bases and the J gene lost 3 bases, with 5 bases spanning the gap. The CDR3 totals 12 residues. Germline CDR1 reads GTSNPN; CDR2 reads SVGIG (reference sequence). CDR3 DNA: TGTGCCTGGAGTGTGGCAGACTATGGCTACACCTTC. Translation: CAWSVADYGYTF.

The CDR3 nucleotides are TGTGCCAGCAGCCAAGATCGGGTAAGGGGCTACAATGAGCAGTTCTTC. It translates to CASSQDRVRGYNEQFF. This chain links TRBV14 with TRBJ2-1, with D perhaps matching TRBD1 (5 bases). Germline CDR1 reads SGHDN; CDR2 reads FVKESK. V was trimmed by 0 bases and J by 3 bases, leaving 12 bases between them. CDR3 size: 16 residues.

The rearrangement links TRBV19 to TRBJ1-6; 7 bases match TRBD1. Trimming at V came to 7 bases and at J to 3 bases, leaving 12 bases not matched to a gene. The germline CDR1 and CDR2 sequences are LNHDA and SQIVND (reference sequence). The CDR3 loop spans 17 amino acids. CDR3 coding DNA: TGTGCCAGTAAAAAATTCGGAGGGACAGACTATAATTCACCCCTCCACTTT. Protein: CASKKFGGTDYNSPLHF.

The CDR3 DNA sequence: TGTGCCAGCAGTCCCCGTGTGGCGCAGTACTTC. Its translation is CASSPRVAQYF. The chain has TRBV28 and TRBJ2-7; D is uncertain. Per germline, CDR1 MDHEN and CDR2 SYDVKM. Trimming took 5 bases from V and 9 from J, leaving 11 bases between them. The CDR3 consists of 11 residues.

The sample holds one count of this clone. This chain connects TRBV19 to TRBJ1-1; D remains ambiguous. The CDR3 length is 19 residues. The germline gives CDR1 LNHDA, CDR2 SQIVND (reference sequence). V was clipped by 1 base and J by 1 base, with 22 bases between them. CDR3 region: CASSIGPWQVMAGNTEAFF. As DNA, the CDR3 is TGTGCCAGTAGTATAGGGCCCTGGCAGGTTATGGCGGGGAACACTGAAGCTTTCTTT.

The rearrangement uses TRBV19 and TRBJ1-5; D possibly corresponds to TRBD1 (5 bases). Germline values: CDR1 LNHDA, CDR2 SQIVND (reference sequence). This CDR3 has 15 amino acids. Trimming removed 0 bases at V and 6 bases at J, with 12 bases between. The CDR3 coding sequence is TGTGCCAGTAGTATAGAAGGAGGGGCTGGTCAGCCCCAGCATTTT. This sequence encodes CASSIEGGAGQPQHF.

The chain is built from TRBV19 and TRBJ1-2, with 9 bases matching TRBD1. Germline CDR1 LNHDA, CDR2 SQIVND (reference sequence). CDR3 length: 13 amino acids. Unmatched junction bases numbered 3, after V lost 10 bases and J lost 0 bases. Here the CDR3 reads CATRQGANYGYTF. As DNA, the CDR3 is TGTGCCACTCGACAGGGGGCTAACTATGGCTACACCTTC.

The chain couples TRBV4-3 to TRBJ1-1; TRBD1 aligns across 9 bases. CDR3 length: 15 amino acids. CDR1 LGHNA and CDR2 YSLEER come from the germline V gene. The V and J ends lost 3 bases and 4 bases, in that order; junction bases with no gene match: 6. CDR3 in amino acids: CASSHPTGGSTEAFF. The DNA for the CDR3 is TGCGCCAGCAGCCACCCGACAGGGGGGAGCACTGAAGCTTTCTTT.

This CDR3 reads CASSHLNNEQFF. The CDR3 nucleotides read TGCGCCAGCAGCCATTTGAACAATGAGCAGTTCTTC. The V gene is TRBV4-1, the J gene TRBJ2-1; D uncertain. CDR3 size: 12 residues. From germline, CDR1 is MGHRA and CDR2 YSYEKL. V lost 3 bases and J 5 bases, leaving 5 bases between the germline ends.

The V call is TRBV10-3, the J call TRBJ2-7; D tentatively fits TRBD1 or TRBD2 (5 bases each). Germline CDR1 and CDR2: ENHRY and SYGVKD. V lost 2 bases to trimming and J lost 5 bases, with 10 bases between them. The CDR3 loop spans 13 amino acids. This chain's CDR3 is CAISEGGVDEQYF. CDR3 coding DNA: TGTGCCATCAGTGAGGGGGGAGTCGACGAGCAGTACTTC.

This chain joins TRBV25-1 and TRBJ2-7, with D possibly called TRBD1 or TRBD2 (5 bases each). CDR1 is MGHDK, CDR2 SYGVNS, per germline. The V and J ends lost 8 bases and 7 bases respectively, with 21 bases between them. The CDR3 loop spans 14 amino acids. CDR3 in amino acids: CASGERGKVGEQYF. The CDR3 nucleotides read TGTGCCAGCGGAGAGAGGGGTAAGGTGGGTGAGCAGTACTTC.

The chain joins TRBV7-9 to TRBJ2-7; 7 nucleotides align to TRBD1. This CDR3 contains 11 residues. Germline V gene sequence: CDR1 SEHNR, CDR2 FQNEAQ (reference sequence). V was clipped by 4 bases and J by 6 bases; unmatched bases: 0. CDR3 in DNA: TGTGCCAGCAGCTGGGACAGCGAGCAGTACTTC. Residues: CASSWDSEQYF.

J is TRBJ1-1 and V is TRBV13, with D perhaps TRBD1 (5 bases). Per germline, CDR1 PRHDT and CDR2 FYEKMQ (reference sequence). The CDR3 contains 15 residues. V lost 2 bases and J lost 0, with 10 bases in between. CDR3 sequence (DNA): TGTGCCAGCAGCTTAAGGGAAGGGGTGAACACTGAAGCTTTCTTT. Its protein is CASSLREGVNTEAFF.